This record concerns one TCR beta chain sequence. This clonotype was seen repeatedly, ten times or more. The target of this receptor is not known. No qualities accompany the bases; no much larger clone lies one base away. The data are from a study of T cells after yellow fever vaccination (dated by TCRdb to between 2019 and 2020). About the study as a whole: Libraries from fractions with low cell numbers were prepared with the SMART-Seq v4 Ultra Low Input RNA kit. Bulk TCR alpha and beta repertoires were sequenced longitudinally to track T-cell clones before and after primary and booster YFV17D yellow fever vaccination. Two healthy male donors, one aged 18 to 30 and one aged 30 to 40 years, made up the cohort. Blood was drawn at multiple timepoints before and after primary and secondary immunization, with bulk PBMC replicates and cell subsets isolated. Here is what the overall study found, with its caveats: A small share of clonotypes was detected in both CD4 and CD8 compartments, with the overlap likely arising from convergent recombination. Only a couple of donors were included in the study, so the extent to which the findings can be generalized is limited. After the booster, most of the clones that had expanded following primary vaccination were detected again (almost 98% of CD4 and 80% to 90% of CD8), which suggests that memory was broadly maintained. Computational filtering was required because FACS-sorted repertoires could contain abundant contaminating clonotypes from the bulk population. The secondary T-cell response was found to be weaker but faster than the primary response, with a peak reached on day 5 rather than on day 15.

TCR cDNA was made using 5'RACE template switching, a step that added a universal primer site and unique molecular identifiers. cDNA synthesis was primed from both the TCR alpha and TCR beta constant segments. Library amplification used two PCR steps, and the second PCR step added sample barcodes and sequencing adapters. Libraries were sequenced on Illumina HiSeq 2500 (2x100 bp) or NovaSeq (2x150 bp). Per the source publication's procedure: Demultiplexing of reads and collapsing into UMI consensus sequences were performed with MIGEC, and V(D)J alignment was carried out with MiXCR. Clonotypes responding to the vaccine were identified with edgeR on replicate PBMC samples, with the criteria of FDR below 0.01 and a log2 fold change above 5 up to day 15. Bulk clonotypes were assigned CD4 or CD8 identity according to which sequenced CD4 or CD8 repertoire held them at higher abundance. TCRdb itself trimmed the public reads at Q25 with fastp, ran MiXCR and retained productive beta chains. One record per CDR3 amino acid sequence lists the most common genes and DNA. TCRdb's processing, not the authors' own work, is the source of the V and J calls. The sample has about 140,000 distinct CDR3 sequences on record, about 6.9% of them singletons. The ten biggest clones cover under 0.8% of the sample.

This specimen's treatment or condition label, interpreted: live attenuated yellow fever vaccine strain. PBMCs were isolated from peripheral blood using a standard Ficoll-Paque protocol. Dynabeads CD4 and CD8 positive selection kits were used to isolate the CD4 and CD8 T-cell fractions. TriZol was used to extract RNA from bulk PBMCs, CD4 and CD8 fractions, and dextramer-positive and dextramer-negative fractions. The CDR3 measures 14 amino acids from cysteine to phenylalanine. Only the CDR3 DNA is retained, 42 bases long and in frame from the first base. The germline V and J ends show losses of 4 bases and 5 bases respectively, and no gene match explains 5 bases of the junction. Via the germline V gene, CDR1 is KGHDR and CDR2 SFDVKD.

The clonotype comes from a man aged 30 to 39 who received the YFV17D yellow fever vaccine. Recombination linked TRBV24-1 to TRBJ2-5; 8 bases in the junction line up with TRBD1. The specimen comprised CD4+ T cells sorted from PBMCs, sampled 10 days after the yellow fever booster vaccination. The CDR3 reads CATSDRRGPETQYF. The base sequence is TGTGCCACCAGTGACCGCAGGGGGCCCGAGACCCAGTACTTC.